What follows are 14 T cell receptor beta chains derived from one specimen sequenced in a study of blood T cells in healthy people across ages. Primed by a sample-barcoded 5' primer and a J-beta primer mix, a second PCR proceeded for roughly 7 to 12 cycles. TCRdb passed the 5' RACE reads through MiXCR, listing each CDR3 protein once. Here the sample spans over 1,500,000 distinct CDR3 sequences, about 39% being singletons. The sequenced sample was blood. The source of these receptors is a human donor in good health.

This chain connects TRBV9 to TRBJ1-1; maybe TRBD1 (5 bases). The CDR3 has 15 residues. Trimming took off 4 bases at V and 4 bases at J, with 17 bases between the two ends. Germline CDR1 is SGDLS and CDR2 is YYNGEE. The CDR3 protein is CASSPGSRGGTEAFF. The CDR3 nucleotides are TGTGCCAGCAGCCCGGGATCGAGGGGCGGCACTGAAGCTTTCTTT.

The genes are TRBV3-1 and TRBJ2-7, with a possible D match to TRBD1 (5 bases). The CDR3 extends over 15 amino acids. V was pared by 1 base and J by 3 bases, with 13 bases between. Germline CDR1 is LGHDT and CDR2 is YNNKEL (reference sequence). CDR3 sequence (DNA): TGTGCCAGCAGCCAAGTGAAGGGCAGGGACTACGAGCAGTACTTC. It yields the protein CASSQVKGRDYEQYF.

The chain carries TRBV7-2 and TRBJ2-3; D ambiguous. V lost 4 bases and J 2 bases, leaving 10 bases between the germline ends. The length of the CDR3 is 14 residues. Germline V lookup: CDR1 SGHTA, CDR2 FQGNSA. DNA for the CDR3: TGTGCCAGCAGCTCTAGACCCTACACAGATACGCAGTATTTT. Its protein is CASSSRPYTDTQYF.

The rearrangement links TRBV7-9 to TRBJ1-3; 10 bases match TRBD1. CDR3 length: 15 residues. Germline CDR1 reads SEHNR; CDR2 reads FQNEAQ (reference sequence). The V gene end was trimmed by 4 bases and the J gene end by 3 bases; junction bases not matched to a gene: 3. The CDR3 DNA reads TGTGCCAGCAGCTCCGGGACAGGGGTTGGAAACACCATATATTTT. It codes for CASSSGTGVGNTIYF.

This clonotype was recorded a few times. This chain links TRBV6-2 or TRBV6-3 with TRBJ2-5; TRBD2 matches at 8 bases. Trimming removed 9 bases from V and 2 bases from J; junction bases left unmatched: 20. The CDR3 spans 18 residues. Germline CDR1 is MNHEY and CDR2 is SVGEGT. The CDR3 DNA reads TGTGCCAGAGGGGCTACCCTTAGGATTAGCGGGGAACAAGAGACCCAGTACTTC. Translation: CARGATLRISGEQETQYF.

This clonotype was detected a few times. V gene TRBV12-3 or TRBV12-4 combines with J gene TRBJ2-1, with unresolved D. Trimming pared 3 bases from V and 0 bases from J, leaving 12 bases between. The CDR3 loop spans 16 amino acids. CDR3 coding DNA: TGTGCCAGCAGTTTCACTCTCATGAGCTCCTACAATGAGCAGTTCTTC. It encodes CASSFTLMSSYNEQFF.

This clonotype was observed a handful of times. V and J are TRBV6-5 and TRBJ2-7; either TRBD1 or TRBD2 may supply D (5 bases each). The V gene lost 8 bases and the J gene lost 5 bases, with 25 bases spanning the gap. The CDR3 sequence is 16 residues long. Germline CDR1 and CDR2: MNHEY and SVGAGI. The CDR3 DNA follows: TGTGCCAGCCGCCCAGCTACCGGGACCCCACTTGACGAGCAGTACTTC. It specifies CASRPATGTPLDEQYF.

This clonotype has only a few counts. CDR3 region: CASSLGDYFYNEQFF. The CDR3 nucleotides read TGTGCCAGCAGCTTGGGGGATTATTTCTACAATGAGCAGTTCTTC. This rearrangement joins TRBV7-9 to TRBJ2-1; either TRBD1 or TRBD2 may fit D (5 bases each). V dropped 3 bases and J dropped 3 bases, with 12 bases sitting between them. The germline CDR1 and CDR2 sequences are SEHNR and FQNEAQ (reference sequence). The CDR3 spans 15 residues. Together with reference TRBV7-9 and TRBJ2-1, the CDR3 gives the full variable domain: DTGVSQNPRHKITKRGQNVTFRCDPISEHNRLYWYRQTLGQGPEFLTYFQNEAQLEKSRLLSDRFSAERPKGSFSTLEIQRTEQGDSAMYLCASSLGDYFYNEQFFGPGTRLTVL.

This clonotype was seen only a few times. The J gene is TRBJ1-5, the V gene TRBV10-3, with 8 nucleotides matching TRBD1. Trimming at V came to 6 bases and at J to 3 bases, leaving 4 bases not matched to a gene. This CDR3 contains 14 residues. Germline lookup yields CDR1 ENHRY and CDR2 SYGVKD. The CDR3 DNA sequence: TGTGCCATCAGGGGGACAGGAGTCAATCAGCCCCAGCATTTT. Protein sequence: CAIRGTGVNQPQHF.

Comment on this clonotype: Compared with germline, one end of the junction differs, possibly owing to a read error. The rearrangement uses TRBV7-2 and TRBJ1-2, with a tentative D call TRBD1 (5 bases). The CDR3 runs 19 residues. Germline assignment: CDR1 SGHTA and CDR2 FQGNSA. The CDR3 loop reads CASSLSGSGPRKINYVYTF. The CDR3 DNA sequence: TGTGCCAGCAGCTTATCGGGATCGGGACCGCGAAAAATAAACTATGTCTACACCTTC.

J is TRBJ2-7 and V is TRBV12-3 or TRBV12-4, with D perhaps TRBD1 (5 bases). This CDR3 spans 15 amino acids. V shed 8 bases and J shed 4 bases, with 21 bases lying between them. In DNA form, the CDR3 reads TGTGCCAGCGGCAGTGACGGTCAGGGTTTGTACGAGCAGTACTTC. Translation gives CASGSDGQGLYEQYF.

V usage is TRBV7-2 and J usage is TRBJ2-5; the D gene is possibly TRBD1 (6 bases). CDR3 length: 16 amino acids. Trimming cost V 5 bases and J 1 base, with 17 bases left between them. Germline assignment: CDR1 SGHTA and CDR2 FQGNSA. The CDR3 is CASSPQWGRTQETQYF. CDR3 bases: TGTGCCAGCAGCCCGCAGTGGGGGCGGACCCAAGAGACCCAGTACTTC.

This chain connects TRBV4-3 to TRBJ2-7, with D possibly matching TRBD1 (6 bases). This CDR3 spans 15 amino acids. Trimming removed 3 bases at V and 3 bases at J, with 15 bases between. Germline V gene data show CDR1 as LGHNA and CDR2 as YSLEER. CDR3 nucleotides: TGCGCCAGCAGCCAGGATGATCAGGGGAACTACGAGCAGTACTTC. Residues: CASSQDDQGNYEQYF.

The rearrangement joins TRBV7-9 to TRBJ2-5; maybe TRBD1 (6 bases). The length of the CDR3 is 11 residues. V dropped 5 bases and J dropped 13 bases, with 14 bases sitting between them. Germline V gene data show CDR1 as SEHNR and CDR2 as FQNEAQ (reference sequence). The CDR3 sequence is CASSLGQTPYF. CDR3 bases: TGTGCCAGCAGCCTCGGACAGACACCGTACTTC.